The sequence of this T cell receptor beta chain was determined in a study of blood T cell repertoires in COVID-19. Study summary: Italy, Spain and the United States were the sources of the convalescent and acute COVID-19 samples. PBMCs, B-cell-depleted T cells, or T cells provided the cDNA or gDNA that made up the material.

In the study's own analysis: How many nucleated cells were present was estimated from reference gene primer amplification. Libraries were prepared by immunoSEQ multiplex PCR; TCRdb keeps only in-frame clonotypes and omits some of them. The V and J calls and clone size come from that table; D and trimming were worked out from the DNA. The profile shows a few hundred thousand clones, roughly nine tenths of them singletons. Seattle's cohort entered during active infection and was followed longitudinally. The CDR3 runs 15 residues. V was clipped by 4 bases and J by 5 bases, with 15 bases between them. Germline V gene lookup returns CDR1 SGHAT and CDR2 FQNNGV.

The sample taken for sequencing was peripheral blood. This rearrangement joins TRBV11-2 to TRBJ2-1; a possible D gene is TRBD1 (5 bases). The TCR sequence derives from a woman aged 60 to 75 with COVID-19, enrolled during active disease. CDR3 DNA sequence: TGTGCCAGCAGCTCGCAGGGCAGGTTACACAATGAGCAGTTCTTC. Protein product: CASSSQGRLHNEQFF.